The clone carrying this T cell receptor (beta chain) has a single count. These data come from a study of shared clonotypes between healthy human individuals. The overall study: Used for every donor were three CD4 naive, three CD4 memory, two CD8 naive and one CD8 memory plate.

V lost 4 bases to trimming and J lost 2 bases, with 9 bases between them. The CDR3 runs to 13 residues. Per the germline V gene, CDR1 is SQVTM and CDR2 is ANQGSEA. As handled by the study authors: As immunoSEQ supplied junction-only sequences (without quality scores), filtering differed. Produced via immunoSEQ multiplex PCR; TCRdb's table is partial and in-frame only. For V, J and clone size, that table is used; D and trimming come from the DNA. Of about 1.1 million clones in the sample, 60% to 80% were seen once. Sequencing was carried out using memory CD4+ T cells from PBMCs. The subset was: CD45RA-negative fraction. This TCR came from a man aged 18 to 35 in good health. Some clones in this sample may be carry-over from other donors' samples. The rearrangement links TRBV29-1 to TRBJ2-1; tentatively, D is TRBD1 or TRBD2 (5 bases each). The CDR3 DNA reads as TGCAGCGTTGGTCGGGGACCCTACAATGAGCAGTTCTTC. Protein: CSVGRGPYNEQFF.